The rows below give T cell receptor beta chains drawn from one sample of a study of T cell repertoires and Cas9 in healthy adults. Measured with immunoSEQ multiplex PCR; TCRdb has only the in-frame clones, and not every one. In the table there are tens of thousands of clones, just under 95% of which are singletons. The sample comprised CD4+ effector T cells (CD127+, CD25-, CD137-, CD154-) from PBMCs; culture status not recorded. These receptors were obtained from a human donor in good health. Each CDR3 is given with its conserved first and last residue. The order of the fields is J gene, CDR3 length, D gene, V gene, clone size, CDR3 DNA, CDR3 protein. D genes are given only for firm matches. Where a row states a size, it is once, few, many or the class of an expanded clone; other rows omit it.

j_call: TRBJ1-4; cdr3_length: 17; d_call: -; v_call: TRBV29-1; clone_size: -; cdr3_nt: TGCAGCGTTGAGATAAACAGTCAGCCTGGGGCTGATGAAAAACTGTTTTTT; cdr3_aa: CSVEINSQPGADEKLFF
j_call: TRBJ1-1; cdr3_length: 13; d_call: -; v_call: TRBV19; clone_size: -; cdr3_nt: TGTGCCAGTAGGCCGGGGGGGTACACTGAAGCTTTCTTT; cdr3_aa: CASRPGGYTEAFF
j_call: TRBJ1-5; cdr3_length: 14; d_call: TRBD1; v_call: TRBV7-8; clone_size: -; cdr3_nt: TGTGCCAGCAGCTCGGGACAGGGCAATCAGCCCCAGCATTTT; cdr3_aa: CASSSGQGNQPQHF
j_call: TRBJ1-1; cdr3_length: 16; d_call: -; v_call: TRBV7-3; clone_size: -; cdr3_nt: TGTGCCAGCAGTTCCGGACGGGGACCGTCGGACACTGAAGCTTTCTTT; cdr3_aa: CASSSGRGPSDTEAFF
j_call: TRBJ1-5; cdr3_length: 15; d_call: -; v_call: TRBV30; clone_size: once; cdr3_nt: TGTGCCTGGAGATCTGGAGGGAGTAGCAATCAGCCCCAGCATTTT; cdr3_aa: CAWRSGGSSNQPQHF
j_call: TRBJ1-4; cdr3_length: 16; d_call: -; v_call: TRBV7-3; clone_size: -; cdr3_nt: TGTGCCAGGGGAAGAAGTGTAGGGTCGAATAATGAAAAACTGTTTTTT; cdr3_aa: CARGRSVGSNNEKLFF
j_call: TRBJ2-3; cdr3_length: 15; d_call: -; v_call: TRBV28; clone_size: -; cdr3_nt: TGTGCCAGCAGTTTACCAGGGGCCAACACAGATACGCAGTATTTT; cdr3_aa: CASSLPGANTDTQYF
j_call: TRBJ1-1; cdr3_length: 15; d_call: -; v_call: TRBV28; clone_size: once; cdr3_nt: TGTGCCAGCAGTACAACCAGCGGGGCCACCACTGAAGCTTTCTTT; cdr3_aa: CASSTTSGATTEAFF
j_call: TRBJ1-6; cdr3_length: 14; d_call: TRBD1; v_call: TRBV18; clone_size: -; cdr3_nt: TGTGCCAGCTCAACCACAGGGGGGTATTCACCCCTCCACTTT; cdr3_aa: CASSTTGGYSPLHF
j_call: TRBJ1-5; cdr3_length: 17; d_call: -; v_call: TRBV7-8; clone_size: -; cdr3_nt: TGTGCCAGCAGCCTCGACCGCCGGGGAAATAGCAATCAGCCCCAGCATTTT; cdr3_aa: CASSLDRRGNSNQPQHF
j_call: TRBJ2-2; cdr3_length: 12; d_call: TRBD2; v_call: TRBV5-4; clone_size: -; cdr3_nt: TGTGCCACCGGGGGGGCCTCCGGGGAGCTGTTTTTT; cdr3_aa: CATGGASGELFF
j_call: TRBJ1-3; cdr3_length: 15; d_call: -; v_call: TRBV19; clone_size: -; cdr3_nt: TGTGCCAGTAGTCCCGACACGGTCCGCGGAAACACCATATATTTT; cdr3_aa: CASSPDTVRGNTIYF
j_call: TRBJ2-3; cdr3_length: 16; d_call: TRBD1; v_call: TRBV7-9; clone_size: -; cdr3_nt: TGTGCCAGCAGCTTAGGGGACAGTATCTACACAGATACGCAGTATTTT; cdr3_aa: CASSLGDSIYTDTQYF
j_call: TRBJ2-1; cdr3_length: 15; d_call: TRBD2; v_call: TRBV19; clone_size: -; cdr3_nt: TGTGCCAGTAGTACTCCGGGACTAGCGTACAATGAGCAGTTCTTC; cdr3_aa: CASSTPGLAYNEQFF
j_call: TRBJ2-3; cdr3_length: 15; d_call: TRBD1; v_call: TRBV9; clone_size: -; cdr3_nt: TGTGCCAGCAGCCCTACAGGGGACCCCACAGATACGCAGTATTTT; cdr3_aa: CASSPTGDPTDTQYF
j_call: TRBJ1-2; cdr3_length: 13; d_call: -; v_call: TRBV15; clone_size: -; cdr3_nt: TGTGCCACCAGCACGGTAGATTTCTATGGCTACACCTTC; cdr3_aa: CATSTVDFYGYTF
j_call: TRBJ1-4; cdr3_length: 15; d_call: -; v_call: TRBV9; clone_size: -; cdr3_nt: TGTGCCAGCAGCGCCAGGACGGCAGCTCATGAAAAACTGTTTTTT; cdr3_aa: CASSARTAAHEKLFF
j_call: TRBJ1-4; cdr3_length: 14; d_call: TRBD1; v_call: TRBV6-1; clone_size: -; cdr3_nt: TGTGCCAGCAGAAGGGGACAGGGCGGGGAAAAACTGTTTTTT; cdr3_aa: CASRRGQGGEKLFF
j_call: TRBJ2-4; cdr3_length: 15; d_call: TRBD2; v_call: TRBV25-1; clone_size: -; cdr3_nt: TGTGCCAGCAGTCCCCGGGGAGGGGCCGAAAACATTCAGTACTTC; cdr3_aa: CASSPRGGAENIQYF
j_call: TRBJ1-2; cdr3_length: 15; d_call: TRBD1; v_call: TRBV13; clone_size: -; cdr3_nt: TGTGCCAGCAGCTCCCGACAGGGTGCGCACTATGGCTACACCTTC; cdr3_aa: CASSSRQGAHYGYTF
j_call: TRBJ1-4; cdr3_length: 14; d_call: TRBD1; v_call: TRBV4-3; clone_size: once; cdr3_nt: TGCGCCAGCAGCCCGGGACAGAGAAATGAAAAACTGTTTTTT; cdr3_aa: CASSPGQRNEKLFF
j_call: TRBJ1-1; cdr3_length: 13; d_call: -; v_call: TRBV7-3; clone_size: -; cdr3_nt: TGTGCCAGCAGCTTAGGGCTGGACACTGAAGCTTTCTTT; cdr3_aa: CASSLGLDTEAFF
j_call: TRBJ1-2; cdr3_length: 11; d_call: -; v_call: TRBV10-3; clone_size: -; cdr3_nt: TGTGCCATCAGTGAAAACGGAGGCTACACCTTC; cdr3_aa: CAISENGGYTF
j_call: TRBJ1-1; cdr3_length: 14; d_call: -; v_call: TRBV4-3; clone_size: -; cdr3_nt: TGCGCCAGCAGCCCTCGGGGTTGGGACACTGAAGCTTTCTTT; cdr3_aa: CASSPRGWDTEAFF
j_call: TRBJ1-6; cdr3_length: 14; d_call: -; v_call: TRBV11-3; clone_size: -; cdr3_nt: TGTGCCAGCAGCTTAGAGAACCAGAATTCACCCCTCCACTTT; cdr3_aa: CASSLENQNSPLHF
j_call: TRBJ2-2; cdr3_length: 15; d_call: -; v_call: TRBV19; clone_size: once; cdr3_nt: TGTGCCAGTAGTCCGGGCTGGGGGAACACCGGGGAGCTGTTTTTT; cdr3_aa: CASSPGWGNTGELFF
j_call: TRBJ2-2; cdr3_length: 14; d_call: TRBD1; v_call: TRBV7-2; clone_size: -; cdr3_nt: TGTGCCAGCAGCGCCCGACAGGGCACCGGGGAGCTGTTTTTT; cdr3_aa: CASSARQGTGELFF
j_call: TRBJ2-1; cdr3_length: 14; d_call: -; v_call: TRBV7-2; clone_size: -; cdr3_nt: TGTGCCAGCAGCTTAGGGCAGCGAAACAATGAGCAGTTCTTC; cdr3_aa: CASSLGQRNNEQFF
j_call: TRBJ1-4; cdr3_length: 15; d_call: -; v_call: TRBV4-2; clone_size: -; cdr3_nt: TGTGCCAGCAGCCAAGATGGATTCGTGGGGGAAAAACTGTTTTTT; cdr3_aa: CASSQDGFVGEKLFF